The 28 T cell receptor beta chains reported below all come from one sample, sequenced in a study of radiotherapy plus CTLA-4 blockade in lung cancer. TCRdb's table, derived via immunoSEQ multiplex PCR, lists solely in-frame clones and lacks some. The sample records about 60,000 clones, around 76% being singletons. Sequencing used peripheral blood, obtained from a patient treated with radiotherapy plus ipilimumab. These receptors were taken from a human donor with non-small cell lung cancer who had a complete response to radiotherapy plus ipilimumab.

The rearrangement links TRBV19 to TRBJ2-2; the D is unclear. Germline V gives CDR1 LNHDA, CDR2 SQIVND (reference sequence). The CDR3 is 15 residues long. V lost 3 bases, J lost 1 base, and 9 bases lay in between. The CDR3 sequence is CASSINIRNTGELFF. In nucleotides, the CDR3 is TGTGCCAGTAGTATTAATATCAGGAACACCGGGGAGCTGTTTTTT.

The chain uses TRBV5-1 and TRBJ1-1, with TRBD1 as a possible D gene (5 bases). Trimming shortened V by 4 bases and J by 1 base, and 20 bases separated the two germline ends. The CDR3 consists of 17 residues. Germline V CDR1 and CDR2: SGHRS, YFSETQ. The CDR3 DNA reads TGCGCCAGCAGCCCGGGGGGGTTTGCGGGCGGGAACACTGAAGCTTTCTTT. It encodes CASSPGGFAGGNTEAFF.

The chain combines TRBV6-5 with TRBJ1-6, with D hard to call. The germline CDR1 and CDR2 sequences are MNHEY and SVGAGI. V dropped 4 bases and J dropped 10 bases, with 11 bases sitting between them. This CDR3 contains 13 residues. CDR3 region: CASSSHSDSPLHF. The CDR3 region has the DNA TGTGCCAGCAGTTCTCACAGTGACTCACCCCTCCACTTT.

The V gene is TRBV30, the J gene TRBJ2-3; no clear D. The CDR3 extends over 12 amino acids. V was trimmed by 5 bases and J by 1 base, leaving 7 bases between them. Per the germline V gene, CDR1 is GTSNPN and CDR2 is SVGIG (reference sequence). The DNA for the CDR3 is TGTGCCTGGGATCAGGGCACAGATACGCAGTATTTT. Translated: CAWDQGTDTQYF.

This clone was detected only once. The CDR3 spells CASSVGGNYNNNEQFF. CDR3 in DNA: TGTGCCAGCAGCGTAGGCGGGAATTACAACAACAATGAGCAGTTCTTC. The genes are TRBV9 and TRBJ2-1, with D maybe TRBD2 (6 bases). This CDR3 comprises 16 residues. CDR1 and CDR2 (germline): SGDLS, YYNGEE. Deletions cut 0 bases from V and 5 bases from J, with 15 bases between.

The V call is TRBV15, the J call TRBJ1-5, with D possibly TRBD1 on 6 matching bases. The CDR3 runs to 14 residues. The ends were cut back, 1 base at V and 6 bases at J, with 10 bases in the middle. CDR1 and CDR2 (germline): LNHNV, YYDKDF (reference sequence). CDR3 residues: CATSRVQGSQPQHF. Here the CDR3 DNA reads TGTGCCACCAGCAGAGTTCAGGGGAGTCAGCCCCAGCATTTT.

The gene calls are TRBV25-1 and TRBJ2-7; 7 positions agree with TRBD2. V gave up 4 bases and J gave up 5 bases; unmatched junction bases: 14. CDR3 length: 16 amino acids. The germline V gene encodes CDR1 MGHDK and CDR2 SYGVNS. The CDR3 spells CASSGGVGAGWNEQYF. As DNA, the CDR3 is TGTGCCAGCAGTGGAGGAGTCGGAGCGGGATGGAACGAGCAGTACTTC.

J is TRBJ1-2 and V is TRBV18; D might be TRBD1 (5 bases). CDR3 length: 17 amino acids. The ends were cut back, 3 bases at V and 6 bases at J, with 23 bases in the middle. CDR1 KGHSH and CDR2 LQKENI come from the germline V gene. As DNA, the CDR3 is TGTGCCAGCTCACCCCTACCGGTTGGGGGGGAGTTGGATGGCTACACCTTC. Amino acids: CASSPLPVGGELDGYTF.

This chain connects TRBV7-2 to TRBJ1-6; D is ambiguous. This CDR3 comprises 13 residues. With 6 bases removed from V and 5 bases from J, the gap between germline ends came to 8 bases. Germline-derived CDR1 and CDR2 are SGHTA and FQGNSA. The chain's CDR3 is CASRRANNSPLHF. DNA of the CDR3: TGTGCCAGCAGGAGGGCGAATAATTCACCCCTCCACTTT.

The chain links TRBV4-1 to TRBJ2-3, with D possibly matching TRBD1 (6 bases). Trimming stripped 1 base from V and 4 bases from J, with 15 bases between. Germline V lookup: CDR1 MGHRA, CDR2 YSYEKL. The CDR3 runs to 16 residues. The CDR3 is CASSQVPWTVPDTQYF. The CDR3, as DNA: TGCGCCAGCAGCCAAGTACCATGGACAGTCCCAGATACGCAGTATTTT.

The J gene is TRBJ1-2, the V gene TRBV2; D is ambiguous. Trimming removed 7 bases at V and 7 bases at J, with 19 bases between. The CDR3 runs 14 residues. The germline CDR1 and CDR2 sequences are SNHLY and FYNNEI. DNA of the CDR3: TGTGCCAGCAAGATAGTCGGGGATGCTGGTGGCTACACCTTC. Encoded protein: CASKIVGDAGGYTF.

The DNA for the CDR3 is TGTGCCAGCAGTGCCCGGGGGAGGAACGGGGGTAATACCTTC. Translating it yields CASSARGRNGGNTF. This rearrangement joins TRBV6-5 to TRBJ1-2; tentatively, D is TRBD1 (5 bases). There are 14 residues in the CDR3. V gave up 5 bases and J gave up 14 bases, with 24 bases separating them. The germline CDR1 and CDR2 sequences are MNHEY and SVGAGI.

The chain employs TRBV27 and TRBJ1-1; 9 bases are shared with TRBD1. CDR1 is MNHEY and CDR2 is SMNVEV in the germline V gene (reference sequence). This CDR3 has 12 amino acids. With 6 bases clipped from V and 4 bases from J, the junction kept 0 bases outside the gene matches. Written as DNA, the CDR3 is TGTGCCAGCAGGACAGGGGGCACTGAAGCTTTCTTT. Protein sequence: CASRTGGTEAFF.

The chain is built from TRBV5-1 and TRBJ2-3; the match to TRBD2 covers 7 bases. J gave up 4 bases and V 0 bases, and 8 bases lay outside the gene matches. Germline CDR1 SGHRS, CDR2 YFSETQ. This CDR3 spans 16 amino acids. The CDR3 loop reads CASSLVGLGESDTQYF. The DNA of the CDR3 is TGCGCCAGCAGCTTGGTAGGACTAGGGGAATCAGATACGCAGTATTTT.

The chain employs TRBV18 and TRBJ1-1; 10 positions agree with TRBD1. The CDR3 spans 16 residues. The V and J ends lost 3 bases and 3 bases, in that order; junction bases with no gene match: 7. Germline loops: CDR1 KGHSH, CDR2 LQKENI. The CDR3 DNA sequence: TGTGCCAGCTCACCCCGACAGGGGGCGCGGGACACTGAAGCTTTCTTT. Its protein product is CASSPRQGARDTEAFF.

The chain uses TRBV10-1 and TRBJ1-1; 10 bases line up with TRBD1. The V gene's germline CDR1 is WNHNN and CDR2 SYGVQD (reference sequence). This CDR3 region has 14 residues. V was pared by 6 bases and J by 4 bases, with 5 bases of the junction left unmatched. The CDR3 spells CASSLDRGGTEAFF. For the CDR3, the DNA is TGCGCCAGCAGCCTGGACAGGGGGGGCACTGAAGCTTTCTTT.

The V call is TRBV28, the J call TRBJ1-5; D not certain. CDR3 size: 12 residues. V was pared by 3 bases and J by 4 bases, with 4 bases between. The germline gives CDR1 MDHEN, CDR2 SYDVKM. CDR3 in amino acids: CASSFLNQPQHF. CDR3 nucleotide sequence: TGTGCCAGCAGTTTCTTAAATCAGCCCCAGCATTTT.

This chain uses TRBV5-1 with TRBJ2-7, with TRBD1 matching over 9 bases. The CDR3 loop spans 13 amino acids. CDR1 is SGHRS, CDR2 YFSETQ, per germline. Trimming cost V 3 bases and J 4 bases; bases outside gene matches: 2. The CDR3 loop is CASSSGTGYEQYF. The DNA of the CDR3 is TGCGCCAGCAGCTCCGGGACAGGGTACGAGCAGTACTTC.

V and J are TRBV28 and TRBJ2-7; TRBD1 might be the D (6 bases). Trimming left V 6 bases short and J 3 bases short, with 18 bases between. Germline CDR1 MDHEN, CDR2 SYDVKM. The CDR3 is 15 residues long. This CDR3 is CASRHFRGTFYEQYF. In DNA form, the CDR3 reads TGTGCCAGCAGGCATTTCAGGGGCACGTTCTACGAGCAGTACTTC.

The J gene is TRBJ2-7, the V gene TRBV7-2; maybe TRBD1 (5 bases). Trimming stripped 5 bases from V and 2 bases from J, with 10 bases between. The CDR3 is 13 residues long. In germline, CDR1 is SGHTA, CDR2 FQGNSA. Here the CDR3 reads CASSRTGTYEQYF. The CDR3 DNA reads TGTGCCAGCAGCCGTACAGGAACCTACGAGCAGTACTTC. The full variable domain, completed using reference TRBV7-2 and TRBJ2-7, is GAGVSQSPSNKVTEKGKDVELRCDPISGHTALYWYRQSLGQGLEFLIYFQGNSAPDKSGLPSDRFSAERTGGSVSTLTIQRTQQEDSAVYLCASSRTGTYEQYFGPGTRLTVT.

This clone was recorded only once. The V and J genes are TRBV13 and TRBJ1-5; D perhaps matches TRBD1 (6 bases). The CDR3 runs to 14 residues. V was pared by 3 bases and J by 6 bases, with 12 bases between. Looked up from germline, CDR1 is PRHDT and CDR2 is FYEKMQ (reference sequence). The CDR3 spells CASSLGAASQPQHF. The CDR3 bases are TGTGCCAGCAGCTTGGGGGCGGCCAGTCAGCCCCAGCATTTT.

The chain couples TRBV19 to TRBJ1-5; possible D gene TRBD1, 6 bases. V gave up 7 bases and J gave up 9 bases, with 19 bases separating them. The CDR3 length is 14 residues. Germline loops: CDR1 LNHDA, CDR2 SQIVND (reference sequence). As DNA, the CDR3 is TGTGCCAGTACCCCTGGGGGCGGGTCAAGGCCCCAGCATTTT. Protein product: CASTPGGGSRPQHF.

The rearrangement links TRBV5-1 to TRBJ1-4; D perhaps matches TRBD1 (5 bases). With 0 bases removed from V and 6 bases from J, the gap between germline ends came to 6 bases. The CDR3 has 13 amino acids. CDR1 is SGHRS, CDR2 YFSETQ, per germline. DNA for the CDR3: TGCGCCAGCAGCTTGGGCAGGGATGAAAAACTGTTTTTT. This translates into CASSLGRDEKLFF.

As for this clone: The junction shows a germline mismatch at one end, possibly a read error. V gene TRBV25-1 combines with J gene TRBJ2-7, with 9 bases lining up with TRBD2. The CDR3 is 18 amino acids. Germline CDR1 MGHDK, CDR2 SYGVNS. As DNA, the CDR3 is TGTGCCTGCAGACCGAGACCCTTTCGCGGGAGGGCCTCGGGCGGGCAGTACTTC. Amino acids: CACRPRPFRGRASGGQYF.

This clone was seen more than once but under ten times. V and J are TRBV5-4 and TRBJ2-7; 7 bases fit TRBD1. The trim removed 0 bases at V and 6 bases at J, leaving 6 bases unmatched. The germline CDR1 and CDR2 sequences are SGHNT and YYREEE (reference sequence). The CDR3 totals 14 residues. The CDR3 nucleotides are TGTGCCAGCAGCTTGGGGCAGGGGGTACCCGAGCAGTACTTC. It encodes CASSLGQGVPEQYF.

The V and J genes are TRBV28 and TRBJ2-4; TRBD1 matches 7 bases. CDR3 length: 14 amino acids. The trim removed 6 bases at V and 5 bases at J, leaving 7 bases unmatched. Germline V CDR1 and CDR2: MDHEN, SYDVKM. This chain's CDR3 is CASSPGTVENIQYF. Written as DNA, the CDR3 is TGTGCCAGCAGCCCCGGGACAGTAGAAAACATTCAGTACTTC. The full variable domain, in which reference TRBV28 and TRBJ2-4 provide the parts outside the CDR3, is DVKVTQSSRYLVKRTGEKVFLECVQDMDHENMFWYRQDPGLGLRLIYFSYDVKMKEKGDIPEGYSVSREKKERFSLILESASTNQTSMYLCASSPGTVENIQYFGAGTRLSVL.

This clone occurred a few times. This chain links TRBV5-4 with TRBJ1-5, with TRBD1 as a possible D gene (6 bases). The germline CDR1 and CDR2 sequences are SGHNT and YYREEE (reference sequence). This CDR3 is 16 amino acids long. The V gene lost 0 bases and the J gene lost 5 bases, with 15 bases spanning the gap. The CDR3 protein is CASSLAGGGRDQPQHF. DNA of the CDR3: TGTGCCAGCAGCTTGGCCGGGGGGGGCAGGGATCAGCCCCAGCATTTT. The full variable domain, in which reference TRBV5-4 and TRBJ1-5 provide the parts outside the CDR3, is ETGVTQSPTHLIKTRGQQVTLRCSSQSGHNTVSWYQQALGQGPQFIFQYYREEENGRGNFPPRFSGLQFPNYSSELNVNALELDDSALYLCASSLAGGGRDQPQHFGDGTRLSIL.

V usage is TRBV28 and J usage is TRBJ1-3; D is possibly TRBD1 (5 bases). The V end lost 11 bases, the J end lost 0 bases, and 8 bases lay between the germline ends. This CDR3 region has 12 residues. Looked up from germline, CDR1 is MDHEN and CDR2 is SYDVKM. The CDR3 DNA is TGTGCCTCCCAGGGCTCTGGAAACACCATATATTTT. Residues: CASQGSGNTIYF.